The TCR beta chain described here comes from a study of identical twins. Template switching added a universal primer site; cDNA carried unique molecular identifiers. Each CDR3 protein is one row after TCRdb ran MiXCR on the 5' RACE reads. The table includes 150,000 or so distinct CDR3 sequences, under 4.5% detected once. V shed 0 bases and J shed 6 bases, with 11 bases lying between them. In germline, CDR1 is KGHSH, CDR2 LQKENI. The CDR3 totals 15 residues. This clonotype was counted at least ten times. As yet, its antigen is unknown. Study-wide results and caveats: Sequences that were out-of-frame, alpha and twin-shared displayed an excess of low generation probability.

The sequencing input was memory T cells sorted from blood. The chain couples TRBV18 to TRBJ2-2, with D tentatively TRBD2 (5 bases). This sequence originates from a man between 18 and 35 years old in good health. DNA for the CDR3: TGTGCCAGCTCACCACCGCTCATTAGCGCCGGGGAGCTGTTTTTT. This codes for CASSPPLISAGELFF.